This T cell receptor (beta chain) is from a study of monozygotic twins with inflammatory bowel disease. Study outcomes and limitations: Any single strong signal or clonotype tied to IBD lacked support. Among IBD patients, fewer clonotypes were shared with others than among healthy twins, especially with disease activity.

A note on this clonotype: Its antigen is as yet unknown.

Each TCR library used about 3.5 ug of total RNA. For every sample, eight separate reactions were used to make cDNA. Each CDR3 protein gets one entry in TCRdb, which reprocessed the 5' RACE reads and gives no DNA. In all, the sample yields 200,000 to 250,000 distinct CDR3 sequences. Sequencing used blood. This receptor was identified in a human donor with ulcerative colitis or Crohn's disease, or a healthy co-twin of an affected twin (not recorded which).

CDR3 in amino acids: CASSFDDGHEQFF. The chain employs TRBV12-3 or TRBV12-4 and TRBJ2-1. This CDR3 has 13 amino acids.